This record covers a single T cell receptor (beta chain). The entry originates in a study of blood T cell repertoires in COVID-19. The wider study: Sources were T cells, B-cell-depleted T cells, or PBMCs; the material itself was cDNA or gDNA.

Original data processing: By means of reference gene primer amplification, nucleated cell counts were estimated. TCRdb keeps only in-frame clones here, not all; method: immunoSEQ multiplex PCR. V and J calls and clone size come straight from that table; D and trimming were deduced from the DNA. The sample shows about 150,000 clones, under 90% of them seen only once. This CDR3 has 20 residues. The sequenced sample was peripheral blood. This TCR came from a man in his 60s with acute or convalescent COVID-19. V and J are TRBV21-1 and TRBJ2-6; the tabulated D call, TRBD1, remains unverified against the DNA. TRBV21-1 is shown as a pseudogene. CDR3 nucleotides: TGTGCCAGCAGCAAGGCTGAGACAGAAAACTATTGCTCTGGGGCCAACGTCCTGACTTTC. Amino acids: CASSKAETENYCSGANVLTF.